This entry features one T cell receptor beta chain sequence. The record originates from a study of blood T cell repertoires in COVID-19. The authors' processing: Using reference gene primer amplification, nucleated cell counts were estimated. Assay used: immunoSEQ multiplex PCR; TCRdb lists only in-frame clones, some missing. From that table come the V and J calls and clone size; the DNA was used to work out D and trimming. The table lists more than 40,000 clones, about 81% of them singletons. The germline V and J ends were trimmed by 1 base and 5 bases, with 20 bases remaining between them. The CDR3 spans 18 residues. Looked up from germline, CDR1 is LNHDA and CDR2 is SQIVND (reference sequence).

The chain couples TRBV19 to TRBJ2-2; possible D gene TRBD2, 7 bases. Sequenced: peripheral blood. This TCR was recovered from a man aged 45-65 years with acute or convalescent COVID-19. CDR3: CASSIGGGGPGKTGELFF. Here the CDR3 DNA reads TGTGCCAGTAGTATAGGGGGAGGGGGACCGGGGAAGACCGGGGAGCTGTTTTTT.